These 10 T cell receptor beta chains came from one sample sequenced in a study of T-cell reconstitution after alpha-beta-depleted transplantation in children. Unique molecular identifiers were used in preparing the TCRbeta library. Using its own MiXCR run on the PCR reads, TCRdb lists one record per CDR3 protein. The data hold about 540,000 distinct CDR3 sequences, with 15% to 20% observed a single time. The specimen comprised PBMCs from the stem cell graft donor, sampled from the stem cell graft. Receptor source: a human donor who donated a stem cell graft to a child with acute lymphoblastic leukemia.

This clonotype came up a few times. The rearrangement joins TRBV4-1 to TRBJ1-1; tentatively, D is TRBD1 (5 bases). Looked up from germline, CDR1 is MGHRA and CDR2 is YSYEKL. CDR3 size: 17 residues. The germline V and J ends were trimmed by 0 bases and 4 bases, with 18 bases remaining between them. The CDR3 protein is CASSQEVLGEVGTEAFF. CDR3 sequence (DNA): TGCGCCAGCAGCCAAGAGGTTTTAGGGGAAGTCGGCACTGAAGCTTTCTTT.

This clonotype occurred a few times. This chain uses TRBV20-1 with TRBJ2-4, with D tentatively TRBD2 (7 bases). In germline, CDR1 is DFQATT, CDR2 SNEGSKA (reference sequence). The CDR3 spans 14 residues. Trimming pared 5 bases from V and 5 bases from J, leaving 16 bases between. CDR3 bases: TGCAGTGCTTGGGGAGGGGGAGGGGAAAACATTCAGTACTTC. It yields the protein CSAWGGGGENIQYF.

This clonotype was picked up a small number of times. V is TRBV5-1 and J is TRBJ1-4, with 9 bases fitting TRBD1. Germline CDR1 SGHRS, CDR2 YFSETQ. Losses at the gene ends were 4 bases for V and 6 bases for J; bases not matched to a gene: 4. The CDR3 sequence is 14 residues long. The DNA of the CDR3 is TGCGCCAGCAGCCGCCGGGACAGGGATGAAAAACTGTTTTTT. Protein sequence: CASSRRDRDEKLFF.

This clonotype was observed many times. This chain connects TRBV12-3 or TRBV12-4 to TRBJ2-7, with 10 bases that match TRBD2. The CDR3 contains 15 residues. V lost 5 bases and J lost 1; bases outside the gene matches: 5. DNA of the CDR3: TGTGCCAGCAGTCACCTAGCGGGAGCATCCTACGAGCAGTACTTC. It yields the protein CASSHLAGASYEQYF.

Only a few counts were recorded for this clonotype. The chain uses TRBV3-1 and TRBJ2-1; no clear D. This CDR3 spans 15 amino acids. Trimming cost V 5 bases and J 1 base, with 12 bases left between them. Germline V gene lookup returns CDR1 LGHDT and CDR2 YNNKEL (reference sequence). CDR3 DNA: TGTGCCAGCAGCTCGGTGGCGGTTTCCTACAATGAGCAGTTCTTC. Protein: CASSSVAVSYNEQFF.

The chain combines TRBV20-1 with TRBJ1-5, with unresolved D. V lost 0 bases and J 9 bases, leaving 9 bases between the germline ends. Germline V gene sequence: CDR1 DFQATT, CDR2 SNEGSKA (reference sequence). The CDR3 sequence is 12 residues long. The CDR3: CSARDESRPQHF. The CDR3 DNA sequence: TGCAGTGCTAGAGATGAGTCTAGGCCCCAGCATTTT.

The chain uses TRBV2 and TRBJ2-1, with 12 bases identical to TRBD2. The V gene's germline CDR1 is SNHLY and CDR2 FYNNEI. The CDR3 loop spans 16 amino acids. J was trimmed by 8 bases and V by 3 bases; bases with no gene match: 8. CDR3 coding DNA: TGTGCCAGCAGTGAGACCTCTAGCGGGAGGGCCGATGAGCAGTTCTTC. This translates into CASSETSSGRADEQFF. Based on the CDR3 plus reference TRBV2 and TRBJ2-1, the full variable domain is EPEVTQTPSHQVTQMGQEVILRCVPISNHLYFYWYRQILGQKVEFLVSFYNNEISEKSEIFDDQFSVERPDGSNFTLKIRSTKLEDSAMYFCASSETSSGRADEQFFGPGTRLTVL.

This clonotype appeared a few times. The rearrangement links TRBV10-3 to TRBJ1-1; no clear D. CDR1 is ENHRY, CDR2 SYGVKD, per germline. Trimming removed 6 bases at V and 0 bases at J, with 14 bases between. The CDR3 sequence is 15 residues long. The CDR3 DNA sequence: TGTGCCATCAGACGCGACGGGGAAATGAACACTGAAGCTTTCTTT. Translated, it gives CAIRRDGEMNTEAFF.

This chain uses TRBV5-5 with TRBJ2-7; 10 bases align to TRBD2. The V and J ends lost 2 bases and 2 bases, in that order; junction bases with no gene match: 13. The length of the CDR3 is 18 residues. Germline V gene lookup returns CDR1 SGHKS and CDR2 YYEKEE (reference sequence). CDR3 DNA: TGTGCCAGCAGCTTTGACAGGGGCCCTAGCGGGAGTACCTACGAGCAGTACTTC. As protein: CASSFDRGPSGSTYEQYF.

The chain is built from TRBV25-1 and TRBJ2-1; the D is unclear. Germline V lookup: CDR1 MGHDK, CDR2 SYGVNS. The V and J ends lost 1 base and 4 bases respectively, with 11 bases between them. The CDR3 spans 15 residues. CDR3: CASSEFRRPYNEQFF. The DNA for the CDR3 is TGTGCCAGCAGTGAATTTCGCAGACCTTACAATGAGCAGTTCTTC.